This TCR beta chain was retrieved from a study of blood T cell repertoires in COVID-19. CDR1 and CDR2 (germline): MNHEY, SMNVEV (reference sequence). The CDR3 covers 16 residues. Trimming took off 4 bases at V and 0 bases at J, with 15 bases between the two ends. Measured with immunoSEQ multiplex PCR; TCRdb has only the in-frame clones, and not every one. Of some 120,000 clones in the sample, around 77% are singletons; the top ten hold roughly 10%. Sequencing input: peripheral blood. V gene TRBV27 combines with J gene TRBJ1-2; D remains ambiguous. The TCR sequence derives from a human donor in a cohort sampled during active COVID-19. In DNA form, the CDR3 reads TGTGCCAGCAGTTCTACCCGGGTCTTAGCTAACTATGGCTACACCTTC. Translating it yields CASSSTRVLANYGYTF.